The following is a T cell receptor beta chain sequence with its context. This entry belongs to a study of blood T cell repertoires in COVID-19. Study-wide background: Specimens from acute and convalescent COVID-19 originated in the United States, Italy and Spain. T cells, B-cell-depleted T cells, or PBMCs provided the cDNA or gDNA that served as material.

Authors' analysis steps: Using reference gene primer amplification, nucleated cell counts were estimated. This table comes from immunoSEQ multiplex PCR, and its TCRdb copy is limited to in-frame clones, with some not included. V, J and clone size derive from that table, while D and trimming were established from the DNA sequence. The sample carries over 110,000 clones, nearly 90% recorded once. Material for sequencing was peripheral blood. The TCR was taken from a man aged 70-80 years with acute or convalescent COVID-19.

The CDR3 DNA sequence: TGTGCCAGCAGCTTTAAGACCTTCAAGCGGGAGGGTAACAATGAGCAGTTCTTC. Translating it yields CASSFKTFKREGNNEQFF. The chain recombines TRBV11-2 with TRBJ2-1; 10 nucleotides match TRBD2. The CDR3 contains 18 residues. Germline V gene sequence: CDR1 SGHAT, CDR2 FQNNGV. V was pared by 3 bases and J by 5 bases, with 13 bases of the junction left unmatched.